This entry lists 22 T cell receptor beta chains sequenced from one sample in a study of graft-versus-host responses after intestinal transplantation. For these TCRs, the target antigens are not known. TCRdb's table, derived via immunoSEQ multiplex PCR, lists solely in-frame clones and lacks some. The sample has 95,000 to 110,000 clones; 90% to 95% are singletons. Source: unstimulated CD8+ T cells sorted from spleen or lymph node cells, taken before intestinal transplant. The receptor source for this set is a human donor who received an intestinal transplant.

The chain uses TRBV2 and TRBJ2-2; D remains ambiguous. Germline assignment: CDR1 SNHLY and CDR2 FYNNEI. V gave up 6 bases and J gave up 4 bases, with 12 bases separating them. The CDR3 extends over 14 amino acids. The CDR3 reads CASRSTYSTGELFF. Written as DNA, the CDR3 is TGTGCCAGCAGAAGCACCTATAGCACCGGGGAGCTGTTTTTT. The variable domain in full, with the rest retrieved from reference TRBV2 and TRBJ2-2, is EPEVTQTPSHQVTQMGQEVILRCVPISNHLYFYWYRQILGQKVEFLVSFYNNEISEKSEIFDDQFSVERPDGSNFTLKIRSTKLEDSAMYFCASRSTYSTGELFFGEGSRLTVL.

The chain employs TRBV2 and TRBJ2-6; no reliable D call. The CDR3 is 14 residues long. The germline V gene has CDR1 SNHLY and CDR2 FYNNEI. The V gene lost 8 bases and the J gene lost 0 bases, with 8 bases spanning the gap. CDR3 in DNA: TGTGCCAGCCGATCAGGCTCTGGGGCCAACGTCCTGACTTTC. It encodes CASRSGSGANVLTF.

This chain links TRBV7-6 with TRBJ2-1, with 10 nucleotides matching TRBD1. The germline V gene encodes CDR1 SGHVS and CDR2 FNYEAQ. The V gene end was trimmed by 5 bases and the J gene end by 4 bases; junction bases not matched to a gene: 5. This CDR3 spans 15 amino acids. CDR3 coding DNA: TGTGCCAGCAGCCCGGACAGGGGGGCTTACAATGAGCAGTTCTTC. Translation gives CASSPDRGAYNEQFF.

This chain links TRBV5-1 with TRBJ1-1; 9 positions match TRBD1. V lost 0 bases to trimming and J lost 0 bases; unmatched junction nucleotides: 3. Germline V gene data show CDR1 as SGHRS and CDR2 as YFSETQ. This CDR3 comprises 16 residues. The CDR3 DNA reads as TGCGCCAGCAGCTTGGGGGGACAGGGTATGAACACTGAAGCTTTCTTT. As protein: CASSLGGQGMNTEAFF.

The J gene is TRBJ2-7, the V gene TRBV6-1; TRBD1 aligns across 8 bases. Trimming took 2 bases from V and 1 from J; bases not matched to a gene: 4. The CDR3 spans 15 residues. Germline-derived CDR1 and CDR2 are MNHNS and SASEGT. CDR3 nucleotides: TGTGCCAGCAGTGAAACCGGGGACAGGTCCTACGAGCAGTACTTC. This gives the protein CASSETGDRSYEQYF.

This clone has more than one count but fewer than ten. The V gene is TRBV19, the J gene TRBJ2-1; D possibly corresponds to TRBD2 (5 bases). V was cut by 6 bases and J by 7 bases, with 16 bases left in between. Germline V gene lookup returns CDR1 LNHDA and CDR2 SQIVND (reference sequence). The CDR3 covers 14 residues. This CDR3 is CASRAGLLGNEQFF. Written as DNA, the CDR3 is TGTGCCAGTAGGGCGGGCCTGCTCGGTAATGAGCAGTTCTTC.

This clone has just a few counts. The chain links TRBV10-2 to TRBJ1-1; D not resolved. V was clipped by 6 bases and J by 4 bases, with 12 bases between them. CDR1 is WSHSY, CDR2 SAAADI, per germline. CDR3 length: 13 amino acids. CDR3 in DNA: TGCGCCAGCAGCGCCGATGTGGGCACTGAAGCTTTCTTT. Translating gives CASSADVGTEAFF.

The rearrangement joins TRBV6-1 to TRBJ2-1; 11 bases match TRBD1. Germline trimming cut 3 bases from V and 9 bases from J; bases unmatched to any gene: 4. Germline V gene sequence: CDR1 MNHNS, CDR2 SASEGT. CDR3 length: 14 residues. CDR3 nucleotide sequence: TGTGCCAGCAGTGAGGGACAGGGGGTCTTTGAGCAGTTCTTC. Its protein product is CASSEGQGVFEQFF.

As concerns this clone: Given the absence of the conserved phenylalanine or tryptophan at the CDR3 end, a read error is likely. This rearrangement joins TRBV5-4 to TRBJ2-7; D is tentatively TRBD1 or TRBD2 (5 bases each). V lost 3 bases to trimming and J lost 3 bases, with 16 bases between them. Germline CDR1 is SGHNT and CDR2 is YYREEE (reference sequence). The CDR3 has 15 residues. The CDR3, as DNA: TGTGCCAGCAGCTACCCAGAGAGGGGTCTCTACGAGCAGTACCTC. This encodes CASSYPERGLYEQYL.

The V call is TRBV7-6, the J call TRBJ2-7, with D possibly matching TRBD1 (5 bases). Trimming took 0 bases from V and 5 from J, leaving 17 bases between them. Germline V lookup: CDR1 SGHVS, CDR2 FNYEAQ. The CDR3 contains 16 residues. Here the CDR3 DNA reads TGTGCCAGCAGCTTAGCGGGGCCCCACTCCCAAAACGAGCAGTACTTC. Its protein is CASSLAGPHSQNEQYF.

This chain uses TRBV6-6 with TRBJ2-5, with D perhaps matching TRBD2 (7 bases). The ends were cut back, 6 bases at V and 6 bases at J, with 23 bases in the middle. Germline assignment: CDR1 MNHNY and CDR2 SVGAGI (reference sequence). The CDR3 has 16 residues. The CDR3 region is CASSTLGRGGVKTQYF. The CDR3, as DNA: TGTGCCAGCAGCACCCTGGGCAGAGGGGGGGTGAAGACCCAGTACTTC.

This clone occurred a few times. V is TRBV6-1 and J is TRBJ1-3; 7 bases map to TRBD1. This CDR3 comprises 14 residues. Germline lookup yields CDR1 MNHNS and CDR2 SASEGT. Losses at the gene ends were 2 bases for V and 4 bases for J; bases not matched to a gene: 2. The CDR3 nucleotides are TGTGCCAGCAGTGAAACGGGACAGGGAAACACCATATATTTT. It yields the protein CASSETGQGNTIYF.

This clone was seen a single time. The chain employs TRBV6-1 and TRBJ2-7; D gene ambiguous. The CDR3 has 12 amino acids. Germline CDR1 MNHNS, CDR2 SASEGT. The germline V and J ends were trimmed by 2 bases and 6 bases, with 8 bases remaining between them. The CDR3 nucleotides read TGTGCCAGCAGTGAACTGGGAAGCGAGCAGTACTTC. Translating gives CASSELGSEQYF.

V is TRBV5-6 and J is TRBJ1-1; D is ambiguous. The V end was cut by 1 base, the J end by 7 bases, with 8 bases between. The germline gives CDR1 SGHDT, CDR2 YYEEEE. The CDR3 covers 12 residues. The CDR3 sequence: CASSLISGEAFF. The CDR3 DNA reads as TGTGCCAGCAGCTTGATATCAGGTGAAGCTTTCTTT.

V is TRBV2 and J is TRBJ2-7; the D call may be TRBD1 or TRBD2 (5 bases each). Trimming pared 4 bases from V and 0 bases from J, leaving 16 bases between. The CDR3 spans 16 residues. Germline CDR1 is SNHLY and CDR2 is FYNNEI. The CDR3 DNA reads TGTGCCAGCAGTGTTCTCGGGACGCTGAGCTCCTACGAGCAGTACTTC. It translates to CASSVLGTLSSYEQYF.

V usage is TRBV29-1 and J usage is TRBJ2-7; perhaps TRBD2 as D (6 bases). This CDR3 contains 11 residues. V was clipped by 2 bases and J by 7 bases, with 9 bases between them. Per germline, CDR1 SQVTM and CDR2 ANQGSEA. The CDR3 spells CSVELGREQYF. CDR3 nucleotides: TGCAGCGTTGAATTGGGGAGGGAGCAGTACTTC.

Concerning this clone: The germline gene is not matched at one end of the junction; a read error may be the cause. The chain is built from TRBV6-1 and TRBJ2-7; D ambiguous. The germline V gene encodes CDR1 MNHNS and CDR2 SASEGT. CDR3 length: 11 amino acids. CDR3 sequence: CASSEVLGYRF. The CDR3 nucleotides read TGTGCCAGCAGTGAGGTTCTAGGGTACCGCTTC.

CDR3 protein: CASSQEVPGDYEQYF. CDR3 sequence (DNA): TGCGCCAGCAGCCAAGAGGTCCCAGGGGACTACGAGCAGTACTTC. This chain uses TRBV4-1 with TRBJ2-7; weak D call: TRBD1 (6 bases). Trimming stripped 0 bases from V and 3 bases from J, with 12 bases between. CDR3 size: 15 residues. Germline CDR1 MGHRA, CDR2 YSYEKL.

V and J are TRBV27 and TRBJ2-5, with D possibly matching TRBD1 (6 bases). The CDR3 runs to 15 residues. The germline CDR1 and CDR2 sequences are MNHEY and SMNVEV (reference sequence). Trimming left V 4 bases short and J 4 bases short, with 16 bases between. CDR3 coding DNA: TGTGCCAGCAGTTGGGCAGGGGTCGCGGGAGAGACCCAGTACTTC. Protein product: CASSWAGVAGETQYF.

The chain recombines TRBV5-5 with TRBJ2-7; D not certain. The CDR3 sequence is 13 residues long. The germline CDR1 and CDR2 sequences are SGHKS and YYEKEE (reference sequence). Trimming pared 0 bases from V and 3 bases from J, leaving 7 bases between. This CDR3 is CASSLGTNYEQYF. The CDR3 coding sequence is TGTGCCAGCAGCTTGGGGACCAACTACGAGCAGTACTTC.

The chain combines TRBV10-2 with TRBJ1-2; TRBD1 is a possible D gene (6 bases). The CDR3 spans 12 residues. V lost 11 bases and J 4 bases, leaving 14 bases between the germline ends. Germline CDR1 WSHSY, CDR2 SAAADI. In DNA, the CDR3 is TGCGCCGCTCTTGACAGGTCCTATGGCTACACCTTC. Amino acids: CAALDRSYGYTF.

This clone has a single count. The rearrangement joins TRBV2 to TRBJ2-1; D remains ambiguous. The V end was cut by 1 base, the J end by 5 bases, with 3 bases between. The CDR3 consists of 12 residues. CDR1 is SNHLY, CDR2 FYNNEI, per germline. CDR3 nucleotides: TGTGCCAGCAGTGAAGGGAACAATGAGCAGTTCTTC. Translation: CASSEGNNEQFF. The complete variable domain, with remaining parts taken from reference TRBV2 and TRBJ2-1, reads EPEVTQTPSHQVTQMGQEVILRCVPISNHLYFYWYRQILGQKVEFLVSFYNNEISEKSEIFDDQFSVERPDGSNFTLKIRSTKLEDSAMYFCASSEGNNEQFFGPGTRLTVL.